Below are 12 T cell receptor beta chains sequenced from a single sample in a study of Tregs in tolerant kidney transplant recipients. Assay: immunoSEQ multiplex PCR; the TCRdb copy retains only in-frame clones and omits some. The table has some 50,000 clones, 89% seen once. The nonmyeloablative bone marrow transplants came from related graft donors, with transient mixed chimerism. The sequenced sample was CD8+ T cells from blood (PBMCs), obtained 12 months after the transplant. The receptor source for this set is a human patient who received a combined kidney and bone marrow transplant. The graft donor may account for some of the T cells.

In this sample, this clone turned up once. This chain links TRBV7-9 with TRBJ2-1; TRBD1 matches 9 bases. J was trimmed by 7 bases and V by 2 bases; bases with no gene match: 12. The CDR3 is made up of 17 amino acids. Germline V gives CDR1 SEHNR, CDR2 FQNEAQ (reference sequence). The CDR3 nucleotides are TGTGCCAGCAGCTTACGGACAGGGGAGCCTGCTGGTAATGAGCAGTTCTTC. Amino acid sequence: CASSLRTGEPAGNEQFF.

This rearrangement joins TRBV13 to TRBJ1-4, with 7 positions matching TRBD1. Germline V gives CDR1 PRHDT, CDR2 FYEKMQ (reference sequence). The J segment lost 7 bases and the V segment lost 4 bases, leaving 6 bases of the junction unmatched. This CDR3 is 14 amino acids long. The CDR3 loop is CASSYSGGSEKLFF. As DNA, the CDR3 is TGTGCCAGCAGCTATTCAGGGGGGTCTGAAAAACTGTTTTTT.

V is TRBV7-6 and J is TRBJ2-3; TRBD2 matches 12 bases. Germline V gene data show CDR1 as SGHVS and CDR2 as FNYEAQ. The CDR3 is 17 residues long. J gave up 5 bases and V 3 bases, and 9 bases lay outside the gene matches. The CDR3 spells CASSFLTSGRTLDTQYF. In DNA form, the CDR3 reads TGTGCCAGCAGCTTCCTGACTAGCGGGAGAACGTTAGATACGCAGTATTTT.

The chain combines TRBV9 with TRBJ2-3; D may be TRBD2 (7 bases). Germline V gene data show CDR1 as SGDLS and CDR2 as YYNGEE. V was trimmed by 3 bases and J by 0 bases, leaving 14 bases between them. This CDR3 region has 16 residues. The CDR3 bases are TGTGCCAGCAGCGGTGGGGGGGCATATAGCACAGATACGCAGTATTTT. This translates into CASSGGGAYSTDTQYF.

This clone occurred a few times. The chain carries TRBV7-2 and TRBJ2-3; 8 bases agree with TRBD1. Germline V gives CDR1 SGHTA, CDR2 FQGNSA. This CDR3 is 16 amino acids long. V dropped 1 base and J dropped 2; count of bases not matched to a gene: 5. CDR3 residues: CASSLGQGAYTDTQYF. The DNA of the CDR3 is TGTGCCAGCAGCTTAGGGCAGGGGGCTTACACAGATACGCAGTATTTT.

The V and J genes are TRBV27 and TRBJ2-5, with 10 bases that match TRBD2. The DNA end is more similar to TRBJ2-7, so the J call may be wrong. The CDR3 is 15 residues long. Per the germline V gene, CDR1 is MNHEY and CDR2 is SMNVEV (reference sequence). The CDR3 bases are TGTGCCAGCAGAAAAGGAGCGGGAGGGTTCTACGAGCAGTACTTC. Protein sequence: CASRKGAGGFYEQYF.

The table lists this clone with a count of one. The rearrangement links TRBV7-9 to TRBJ1-1; D is perhaps TRBD1 (5 bases). CDR1 and CDR2 (germline): SEHNR, FQNEAQ (reference sequence). The V and J ends lost 1 base and 3 bases respectively, with 12 bases between them. The CDR3 loop spans 15 amino acids. The CDR3 DNA sequence: TGTGCCAGCAGCTTAGAGCAGGTAGGGGACACTGAAGCTTTCTTT. Its translation is CASSLEQVGDTEAFF. The full variable domain, completed using reference TRBV7-9 and TRBJ1-1, is DTGVSQNPRHKITKRGQNVTFRCDPISEHNRLYWYRQTLGQGPEFLTYFQNEAQLEKSRLLSDRFSAERPKGSFSTLEIQRTEQGDSAMYLCASSLEQVGDTEAFFGQGTRLTVV.

V and J are TRBV5-6 and TRBJ1-2; TRBD1 is a possible D gene (5 bases). CDR1 is SGHDT and CDR2 is YYEEEE in the germline V gene. The CDR3 contains 13 residues. V lost 2 bases, J lost 4 bases, and 9 bases lay in between. The CDR3 region is CASSFGRGYGYTF. In DNA form, the CDR3 reads TGTGCCAGCAGCTTTGGGAGGGGCTATGGCTACACCTTC.

The V and J genes are TRBV14 and TRBJ2-5; 9 bases are a match to TRBD1. Trimming removed 2 bases from V and 2 bases from J; junction bases left unmatched: 18. The CDR3 runs 20 residues. Germline V CDR1 and CDR2: SGHDN, FVKESK. The CDR3: CASSQHQRDRVWYRQETQYF. The CDR3 DNA is TGTGCCAGCAGCCAACACCAACGGGACAGGGTTTGGTATAGGCAAGAGACCCAGTACTTC.

This chain joins TRBV7-9 and TRBJ1-5, with 7 bases fitting TRBD1. Germline-derived CDR1 and CDR2 are SEHNR and FQNEAQ (reference sequence). The CDR3 is made up of 15 amino acids. V lost 1 base, J lost 4 bases, and 4 bases stayed unmatched. The CDR3 sequence: CASSLDGTANQPQHF. In nucleotides, the CDR3 is TGTGCCAGCAGCTTAGATGGGACAGCAAATCAGCCCCAGCATTTT.

The chain combines TRBV28 with TRBJ2-2, with a tentative D call TRBD2 (6 bases). The CDR3 runs to 17 residues. Germline V gives CDR1 MDHEN, CDR2 SYDVKM. The germline V and J ends were trimmed by 2 bases and 4 bases, with 17 bases remaining between them. This CDR3 reads CASSLIGSLGSTGELFF. For the CDR3, the DNA is TGTGCCAGCAGTTTAATCGGGAGTCTAGGGAGCACCGGGGAGCTGTTTTTT.

This chain links TRBV27 with TRBJ2-7; D not resolved. The CDR3 extends over 12 amino acids. V dropped 6 bases and J dropped 0 bases, with 6 bases sitting between them. In germline, CDR1 is MNHEY, CDR2 SMNVEV (reference sequence). This CDR3 reads CASSSGSYEQYF. CDR3 sequence (DNA): TGTGCCAGCAGCTCGGGCTCCTACGAGCAGTACTTC.